The present T cell receptor (beta chain) was sequenced within a study of identical twins' blood T cells. TCRdb passed the 5' RACE reads through MiXCR, listing each CDR3 protein once. Counted here are roughly 340,000 distinct CDR3 sequences, about 28% occurring once; the ten biggest clones make up around 5.6%. Broader study findings: Mainly, cloneset size products determined shared clonotypes, twins included. Each donor's most abundant TCRbeta clonotypes shared more CDR3 sequences with her twin than unrelated donors.

A remark on this clonotype: Antigen: not known.

V gave up 0 bases and J gave up 6 bases, with 14 bases separating them. The CDR3 totals 14 residues. Germline lookup yields CDR1 DFQATT and CDR2 SNEGSKA (reference sequence). The chain combines TRBV20-1 with TRBJ1-2; D remains unclear. The sequence was collected from a woman aged 18-55 years in good health. Sequencing used PBMCs. CDR3 in DNA: TGCAGTGCTAGAGAATTTCAGGCGGGAAATGGCTACACCTTC. Protein: CSAREFQAGNGYTF.